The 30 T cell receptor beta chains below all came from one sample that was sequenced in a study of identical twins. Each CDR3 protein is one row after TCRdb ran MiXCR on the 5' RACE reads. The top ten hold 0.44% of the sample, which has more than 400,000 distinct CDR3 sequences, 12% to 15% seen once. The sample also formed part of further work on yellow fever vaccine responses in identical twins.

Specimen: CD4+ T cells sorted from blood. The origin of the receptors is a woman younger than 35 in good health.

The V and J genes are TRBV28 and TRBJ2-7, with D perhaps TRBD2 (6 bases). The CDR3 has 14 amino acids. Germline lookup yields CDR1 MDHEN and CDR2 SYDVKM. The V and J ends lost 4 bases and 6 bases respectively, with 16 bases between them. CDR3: CASSYSAPGVEQYF. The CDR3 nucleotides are TGTGCCAGCAGTTATTCGGCACCGGGGGTCGAGCAGTACTTC.

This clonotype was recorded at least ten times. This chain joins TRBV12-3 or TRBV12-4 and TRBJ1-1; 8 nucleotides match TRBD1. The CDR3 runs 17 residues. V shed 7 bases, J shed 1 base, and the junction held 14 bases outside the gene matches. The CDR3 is CASTSKWAGGANTEAFF. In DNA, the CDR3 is TGTGCCAGCACCTCAAAGTGGGCAGGGGGCGCGAACACTGAAGCTTTCTTT.

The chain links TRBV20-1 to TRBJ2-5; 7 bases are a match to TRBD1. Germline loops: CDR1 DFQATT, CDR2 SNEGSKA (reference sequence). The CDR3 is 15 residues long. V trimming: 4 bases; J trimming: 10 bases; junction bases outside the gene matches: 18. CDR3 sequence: CSANTGTASLGVQYF. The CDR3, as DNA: TGCAGTGCTAACACCGGGACAGCCAGTCTGGGGGTCCAGTACTTC.

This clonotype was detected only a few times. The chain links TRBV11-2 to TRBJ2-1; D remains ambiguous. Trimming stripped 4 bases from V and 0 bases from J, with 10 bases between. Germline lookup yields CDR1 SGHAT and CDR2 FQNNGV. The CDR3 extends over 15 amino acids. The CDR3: CASSSQVGSYNEQFF. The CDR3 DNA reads TGTGCCAGCAGCTCCCAAGTGGGCTCCTACAATGAGCAGTTCTTC.

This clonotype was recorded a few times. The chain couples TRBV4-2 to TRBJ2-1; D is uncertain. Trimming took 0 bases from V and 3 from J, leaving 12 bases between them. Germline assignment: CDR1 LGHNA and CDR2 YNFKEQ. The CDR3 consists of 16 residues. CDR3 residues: CASSQEPLVSYNEQFF. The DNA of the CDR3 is TGTGCCAGCAGCCAAGAACCCCTCGTTAGCTACAATGAGCAGTTCTTC.

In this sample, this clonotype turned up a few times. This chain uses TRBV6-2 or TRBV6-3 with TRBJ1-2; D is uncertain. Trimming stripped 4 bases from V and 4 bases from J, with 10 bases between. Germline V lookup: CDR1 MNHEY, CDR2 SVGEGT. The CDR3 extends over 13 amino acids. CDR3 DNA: TGTGCCAGCAGTTTTGAGGATGGCTATGGCTACACCTTC. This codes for CASSFEDGYGYTF.

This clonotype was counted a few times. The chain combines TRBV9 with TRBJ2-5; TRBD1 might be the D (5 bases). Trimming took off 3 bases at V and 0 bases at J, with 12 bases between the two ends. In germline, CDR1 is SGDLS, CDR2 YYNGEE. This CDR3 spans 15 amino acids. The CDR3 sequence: CASSAQTAYQETQYF. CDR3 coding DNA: TGTGCCAGCAGCGCCCAGACAGCGTACCAAGAGACCCAGTACTTC.

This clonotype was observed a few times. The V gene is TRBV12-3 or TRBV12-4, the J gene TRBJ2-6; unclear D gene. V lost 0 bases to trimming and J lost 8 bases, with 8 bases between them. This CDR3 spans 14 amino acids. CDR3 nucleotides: TGTGCCAGCAGTTTAGCGTACACTACCAACGTCCTGACTTTC. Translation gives CASSLAYTTNVLTF.

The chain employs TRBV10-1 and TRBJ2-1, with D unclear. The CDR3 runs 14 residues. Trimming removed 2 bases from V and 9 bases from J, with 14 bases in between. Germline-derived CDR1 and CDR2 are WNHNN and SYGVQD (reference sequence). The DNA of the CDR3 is TGCGCCAGCAGTGAGATGGTCACCGGTGGTGAGCAGTTCTTC. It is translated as CASSEMVTGGEQFF.

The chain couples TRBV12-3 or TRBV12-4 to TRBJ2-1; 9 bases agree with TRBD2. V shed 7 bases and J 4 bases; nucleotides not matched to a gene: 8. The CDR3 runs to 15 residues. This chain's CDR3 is CASTIAGAGYNEQFF. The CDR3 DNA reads TGTGCCAGCACTATAGCGGGGGCCGGTTACAATGAGCAGTTCTTC.

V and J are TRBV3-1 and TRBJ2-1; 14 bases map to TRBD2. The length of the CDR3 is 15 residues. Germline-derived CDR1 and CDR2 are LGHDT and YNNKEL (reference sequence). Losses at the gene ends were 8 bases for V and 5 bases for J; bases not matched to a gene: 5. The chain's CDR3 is CASGRLAGGNNEQFF. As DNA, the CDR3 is TGTGCCAGCGGAAGACTAGCGGGGGGGAACAATGAGCAGTTCTTC.

CDR3 DNA: TGTGCCAGCAGTTACTTGAACCGCTACACCTTC. This sequence encodes CASSYLNRYTF. The chain carries TRBV6-2 or TRBV6-3 and TRBJ1-2; D is uncertain. Per the germline V gene, CDR1 is MNHEY and CDR2 is SVGEGT. V was trimmed by 1 base and J by 9 bases, leaving 6 bases between them. The CDR3 totals 11 residues.

The CDR3 is CASSSLKRVGGAVSGELFF. The CDR3 region has the DNA TGTGCCAGCAGCTCCCTCAAACGGGTCGGGGGGGCTGTATCCGGGGAGCTGTTTTTT. This sequence joins TRBV11-2 and TRBJ2-2, with 8 bases fitting TRBD2. Trimming at V came to 4 bases and at J to 6 bases, leaving 19 bases not matched to a gene. The CDR3 contains 19 residues. Germline V gene data show CDR1 as SGHAT and CDR2 as FQNNGV.

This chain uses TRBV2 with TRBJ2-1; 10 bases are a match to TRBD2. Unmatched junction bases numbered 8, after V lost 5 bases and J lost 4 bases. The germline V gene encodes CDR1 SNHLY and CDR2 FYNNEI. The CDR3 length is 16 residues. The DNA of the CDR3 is TGTGCCAGCAGTACTCAAGCGGGAGGGCTGTACAATGAGCAGTTCTTC. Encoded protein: CASSTQAGGLYNEQFF.

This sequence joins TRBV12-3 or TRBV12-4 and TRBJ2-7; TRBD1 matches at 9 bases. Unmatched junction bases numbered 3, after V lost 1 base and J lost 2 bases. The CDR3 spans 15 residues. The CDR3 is CASSLVGTGPYEQYF. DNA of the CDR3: TGTGCCAGCAGTTTAGTCGGGACAGGGCCCTACGAGCAGTACTTC.

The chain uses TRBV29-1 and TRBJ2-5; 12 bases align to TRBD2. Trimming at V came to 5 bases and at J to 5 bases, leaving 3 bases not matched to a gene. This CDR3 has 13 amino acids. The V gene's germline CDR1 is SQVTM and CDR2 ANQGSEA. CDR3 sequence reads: CSVPLAGGETQYF. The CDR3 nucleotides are TGCAGCGTTCCTCTAGCGGGGGGGGAGACCCAGTACTTC.

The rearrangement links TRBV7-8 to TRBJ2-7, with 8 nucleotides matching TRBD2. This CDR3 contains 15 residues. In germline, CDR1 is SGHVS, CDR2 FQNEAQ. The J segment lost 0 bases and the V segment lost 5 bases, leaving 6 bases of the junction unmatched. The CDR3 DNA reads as TGTGCCAGCAGCGCGCGCGGGGGGAGCTCCTACGAGCAGTACGTC. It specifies CASSARGGSSYEQYV.

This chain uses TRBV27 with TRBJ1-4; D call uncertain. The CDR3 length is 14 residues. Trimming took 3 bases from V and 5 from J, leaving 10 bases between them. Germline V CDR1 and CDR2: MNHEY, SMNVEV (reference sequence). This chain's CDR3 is CASSFSGGNEKLFF. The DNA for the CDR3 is TGTGCCAGCAGTTTTAGTGGAGGGAATGAAAAACTGTTTTTT.

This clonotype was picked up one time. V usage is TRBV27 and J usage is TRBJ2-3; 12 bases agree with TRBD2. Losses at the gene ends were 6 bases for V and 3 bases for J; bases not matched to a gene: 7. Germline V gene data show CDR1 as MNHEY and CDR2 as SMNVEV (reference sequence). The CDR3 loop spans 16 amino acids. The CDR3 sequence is CASRPLAGGPTDTQYF. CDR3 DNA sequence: TGTGCCAGCAGACCTCTAGCGGGGGGGCCGACAGATACGCAGTATTTT.

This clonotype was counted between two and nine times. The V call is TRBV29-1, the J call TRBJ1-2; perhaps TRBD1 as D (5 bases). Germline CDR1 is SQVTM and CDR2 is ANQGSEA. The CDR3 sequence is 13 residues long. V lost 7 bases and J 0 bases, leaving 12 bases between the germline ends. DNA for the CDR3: TGCAGCGCCGGGGACGGTGCTAACTATGGCTACACCTTC. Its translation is CSAGDGANYGYTF.

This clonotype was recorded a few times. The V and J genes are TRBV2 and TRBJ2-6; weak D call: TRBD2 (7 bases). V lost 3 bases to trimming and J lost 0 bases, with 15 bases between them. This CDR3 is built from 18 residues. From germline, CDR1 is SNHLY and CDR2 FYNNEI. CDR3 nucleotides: TGTGCCAGCAGTGATACCGGGGGGCTTTTCTCTGGGGCCAACGTCCTGACTTTC. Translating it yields CASSDTGGLFSGANVLTF.

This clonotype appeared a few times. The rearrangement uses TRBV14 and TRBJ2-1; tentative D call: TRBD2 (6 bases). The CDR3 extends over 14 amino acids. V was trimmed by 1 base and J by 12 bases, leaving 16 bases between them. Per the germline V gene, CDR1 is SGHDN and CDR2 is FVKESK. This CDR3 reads CASSQVIAVWGQFF. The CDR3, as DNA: TGTGCCAGCAGCCAAGTTATAGCGGTTTGGGGGCAGTTCTTC.

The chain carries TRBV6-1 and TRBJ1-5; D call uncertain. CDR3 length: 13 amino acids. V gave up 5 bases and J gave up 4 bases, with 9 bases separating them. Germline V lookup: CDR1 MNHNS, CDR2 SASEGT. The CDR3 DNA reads TGTGCCAGCAGTCCAATATCTAATCAGCCCCAGCATTTT. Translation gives CASSPISNQPQHF.

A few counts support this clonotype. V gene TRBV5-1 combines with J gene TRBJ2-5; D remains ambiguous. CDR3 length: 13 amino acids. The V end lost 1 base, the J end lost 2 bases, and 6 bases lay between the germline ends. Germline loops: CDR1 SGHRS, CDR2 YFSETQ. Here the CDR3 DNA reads TGCGCCAGCAGCTTGCCAGAGCAAGAGACCCAGTACTTC. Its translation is CASSLPEQETQYF.

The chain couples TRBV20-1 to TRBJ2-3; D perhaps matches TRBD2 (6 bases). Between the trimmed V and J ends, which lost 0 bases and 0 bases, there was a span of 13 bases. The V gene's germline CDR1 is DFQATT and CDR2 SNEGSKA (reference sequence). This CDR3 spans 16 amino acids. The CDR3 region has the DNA TGCAGTGCTAGAGACCCTGCTGGGACTAGCACAGATACGCAGTATTTT. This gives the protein CSARDPAGTSTDTQYF.

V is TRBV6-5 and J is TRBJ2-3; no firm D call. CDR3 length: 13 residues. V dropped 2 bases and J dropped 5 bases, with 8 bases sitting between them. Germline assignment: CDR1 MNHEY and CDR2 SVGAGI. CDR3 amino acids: CASSYRRKDTQYF. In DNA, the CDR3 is TGTGCCAGCAGTTACCGCCGTAAAGATACGCAGTATTTT.

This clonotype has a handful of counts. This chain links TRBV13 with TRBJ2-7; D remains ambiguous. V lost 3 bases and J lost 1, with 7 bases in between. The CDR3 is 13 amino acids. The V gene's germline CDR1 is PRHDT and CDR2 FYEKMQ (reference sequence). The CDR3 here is CASSFGQSYEQYV. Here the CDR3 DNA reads TGTGCCAGCAGCTTTGGTCAGTCCTACGAGCAGTACGTC.

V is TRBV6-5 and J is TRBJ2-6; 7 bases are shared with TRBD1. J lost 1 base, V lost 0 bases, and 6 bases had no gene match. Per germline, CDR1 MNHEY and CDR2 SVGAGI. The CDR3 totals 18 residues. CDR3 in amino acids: CASSYSSTGASGANVLTF. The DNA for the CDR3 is TGTGCCAGCAGTTACTCTTCAACAGGGGCTTCTGGGGCCAACGTCCTGACTTTC.

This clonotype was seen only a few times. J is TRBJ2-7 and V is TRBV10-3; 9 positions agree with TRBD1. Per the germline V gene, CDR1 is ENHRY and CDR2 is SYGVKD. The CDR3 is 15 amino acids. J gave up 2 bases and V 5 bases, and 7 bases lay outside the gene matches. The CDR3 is CAISKDRGSPYEQYF. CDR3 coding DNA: TGTGCCATCAGTAAGGACAGGGGATCGCCCTACGAGCAGTACTTC.

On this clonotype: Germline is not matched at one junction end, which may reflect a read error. CDR3 sequence reads: CAGSQDRAAVPYNEQFF. Here the CDR3 DNA reads TGTGCCGGCAGCCAAGATCGGGCGGCAGTCCCCTACAATGAGCAGTTCTTC. V is TRBV4-2 and J is TRBJ2-1; D is unclear. The CDR3 length is 17 residues. Germline V lookup: CDR1 LGHNA, CDR2 YNFKEQ.